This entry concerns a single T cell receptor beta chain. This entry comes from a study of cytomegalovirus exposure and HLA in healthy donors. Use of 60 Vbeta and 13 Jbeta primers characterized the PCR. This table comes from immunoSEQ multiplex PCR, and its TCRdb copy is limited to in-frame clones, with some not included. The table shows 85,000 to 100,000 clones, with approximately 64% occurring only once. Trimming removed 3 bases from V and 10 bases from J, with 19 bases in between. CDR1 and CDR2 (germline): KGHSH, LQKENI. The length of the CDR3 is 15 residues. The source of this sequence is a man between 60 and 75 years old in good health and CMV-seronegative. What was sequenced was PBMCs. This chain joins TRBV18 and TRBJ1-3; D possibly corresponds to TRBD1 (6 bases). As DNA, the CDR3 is TGTGCCAGCTCACCGTCTGGGACAACGTCGGTTACCATATATTTT. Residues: CASSPSGTTSVTIYF.